This is a list of T cell receptor beta chains from one sample in a study of graft-versus-host responses after intestinal transplantation. TCRdb keeps only in-frame clones here, not all; method: immunoSEQ multiplex PCR. This table has around 5,900 clones, about 31% appearing once. The material sequenced was alloreactive CD4+ T cells from a mixed lymphocyte reaction culture, taken before transplantation. The receptors were sampled from a human patient who was an organ donor for intestinal transplantation. CDR3s include the opening cysteine and the closing phenylalanine or tryptophan. Each record gives: J gene, V gene, D gene, clone size, CDR3 protein, CDR3 DNA. D genes are given only for firm matches. Expanded clones are given a class, and other clones once, few, many or no size at all.

j_gene: TRBJ1-6; v_gene: TRBV9; d_gene: .; abundance: few; CDR3aa: CASSLLDSSNSPLHF; CDR3nt: TGTGCCAGCAGTTTACTGGACAGCTCCAATTCACCCCTCCACTTT
j_gene: TRBJ2-7; v_gene: TRBV7-8; d_gene: .; abundance: .; CDR3aa: CASSLFGSYEQYF; CDR3nt: TGTGCCAGCAGCTTATTCGGATCCTACGAGCAGTACTTC
j_gene: TRBJ2-1; v_gene: TRBV13; d_gene: TRBD2; abundance: .; CDR3aa: CASSPTTGTSGNEQFF; CDR3nt: TGTGCCAGCAGCCCTACGACCGGGACTAGCGGCAATGAGCAGTTCTTC
j_gene: TRBJ2-7; v_gene: TRBV2; d_gene: .; abundance: .; CDR3aa: CASRKDGTYEQYF; CDR3nt: TGTGCCAGCAGGAAGGACGGAACCTACGAGCAGTACTTC
j_gene: TRBJ2-7; v_gene: TRBV5-1; d_gene: .; abundance: medium-sized; CDR3aa: CASSLWDFNYEQYF; CDR3nt: TGCGCCAGCAGCCTTTGGGACTTCAACTACGAGCAGTACTTC
j_gene: TRBJ2-7; v_gene: TRBV27; d_gene: .; abundance: .; CDR3aa: CATTSSYEQYF; CDR3nt: TGTGCCACGACGAGCTCCTACGAGCAGTACTTC
j_gene: TRBJ2-5; v_gene: TRBV14; d_gene: TRBD2; abundance: .; CDR3aa: CASSQRGFSSGGLGETQYF; CDR3nt: TGTGCCAGCAGCCAAAGAGGGTTTTCTAGCGGGGGCCTGGGAGAGACCCAGTACTTC
j_gene: TRBJ2-1; v_gene: TRBV6-1; d_gene: TRBD2; abundance: few; CDR3aa: CASSSFAGGYNEQFF; CDR3nt: TGTGCCAGCAGTAGTTTTGCGGGAGGATACAATGAGCAGTTCTTC
j_gene: TRBJ2-5; v_gene: TRBV6-1; d_gene: .; abundance: few; CDR3aa: CASSEKGRETQYF; CDR3nt: TGTGCCAGCAGTGAAAAAGGGAGAGAGACCCAGTACTTC
j_gene: TRBJ2-7; v_gene: TRBV11-1; d_gene: .; abundance: few; CDR3aa: CASSLTTTRQYF; CDR3nt: TGTGCCAGCAGCTTAACGACTACGAGGCAGTACTTC
j_gene: TRBJ2-1; v_gene: TRBV27; d_gene: .; abundance: .; CDR3aa: CASSLFRETYNEQFF; CDR3nt: TGTGCCAGCAGTTTATTCCGGGAGACCTACAATGAGCAGTTCTTC
j_gene: TRBJ2-7; v_gene: TRBV5-1; d_gene: .; abundance: .; CDR3aa: CASSANPRGYEQYF; CDR3nt: TGCGCCAGCAGCGCCAATCCAAGGGGCTACGAGCAGTACTTC